The subject of this entry is one TCR beta chain. The antigen is undetermined. CDR1 and CDR2 from the germline V gene are SGHNT and YYREEE (reference sequence). The CDR3 is made up of 13 amino acids. The trim removed 9 bases at V and 2 bases at J, leaving 8 bases unmatched. The entry originates in a study of cytomegalovirus exposure and HLA in healthy donors. Broader study findings: Indistinguishability led to the exclusion of some V segments, TRBV6-2 and TRBV6-3 included. Data from an earlier analysis indicated that most TCR beta V segments were productive either about 90% or about 30% of the time.

Use of 60 Vbeta and 13 Jbeta primers characterized the PCR. Method: immunoSEQ multiplex PCR; TCRdb's copy keeps in-frame clones and lacks some. The data hold around 140,000 clones, with nearly 90% observed a single time. J is TRBJ2-7 and V is TRBV5-4; 7 positions agree with TRBD1. This clonotype was obtained from a woman in her forties in good health and CMV-seronegative. The sample consisted of PBMCs. CDR3 in DNA: TGTGCCACTGGGACAGCGACTACCTACGAGCAGTACTTC. Translating it yields CATGTATTYEQYF.